This entry lists 20 T cell receptor beta chains sequenced from one sample in a study of T-cell memory formation after mild COVID-19. In TCRdb, the 5' RACE reads were re-called with MiXCR into one record per CDR3 protein. The table shows 470,000 or so distinct CDR3 sequences, with around a quarter occurring only once. The sequenced sample was PBMCs or a T cell subset sorted from them (not recorded which). These receptors were collected from an adult woman who had mild COVID-19 (a few samples of this study predate the infection). Cell type and time point are not known.

This chain joins TRBV20-1 and TRBJ2-7; perhaps D is TRBD1 or TRBD2 (5 bases each). Trimming took 8 bases from V and 5 from J, leaving 7 bases between them. The CDR3 is made up of 9 amino acids. CDR1 and CDR2 (germline): DFQATT, SNEGSKA (reference sequence). The CDR3 here is CSRGHEQYF. CDR3 sequence (DNA): TGCAGTCGGGGCCACGAGCAGTACTTC.

The chain recombines TRBV12-3 or TRBV12-4 with TRBJ1-2; D perhaps matches TRBD1 (5 bases). Trimming cost V 8 bases and J 4 bases, with 14 bases left between them. The CDR3 has 13 amino acids. CDR3: CASRGGETYGYTF. In DNA, the CDR3 is TGTGCCAGCCGCGGGGGAGAGACCTATGGCTACACCTTC.

This chain uses TRBV6-5 with TRBJ2-7; TRBD2 agrees at 11 bases. J gave up 5 bases and V 0 bases, and 3 bases lay outside the gene matches. CDR3 size: 15 residues. Looked up from germline, CDR1 is MNHEY and CDR2 is SVGAGI. The CDR3 region has the DNA TGTGCCAGCAGTTACTCGACACTAGCGGGAGACGAGCAGTACTTC. Residues: CASSYSTLAGDEQYF.

This clonotype showed up just a few times. The chain carries TRBV9 and TRBJ2-1; the match to TRBD2 covers 8 bases. The CDR3 has 15 amino acids. The J segment lost 4 bases and the V segment lost 1 base, leaving 4 bases of the junction unmatched. Germline CDR1 and CDR2: SGDLS and YYNGEE. CDR3 nucleotide sequence: TGTGCCAGCAGCGTAAGCGGGAGCGATTACAATGAGCAGTTCTTC. It is translated as CASSVSGSDYNEQFF. Looking up the rest from reference TRBV9 and TRBJ2-1 gives the full variable domain: DSGVTQTPKHLITATGQRVTLRCSPRSGDLSVYWYQQSLDQGLQFLIQYYNGEERAKGNILERFSAQQFPDLHSELNLSSLELGDSALYFCASSVSGSDYNEQFFGPGTRLTVL.

The V call is TRBV19, the J call TRBJ2-3; TRBD2 matches at 8 bases. Germline V gene sequence: CDR1 LNHDA, CDR2 SQIVND (reference sequence). J gave up 3 bases and V 5 bases, and 7 bases lay outside the gene matches. The CDR3 is 15 residues long. In nucleotides, the CDR3 is TGTGCCAGTAGTTCCTCTAGCGGGTGGACAGATACGCAGTATTTT. Residues: CASSSSSGWTDTQYF.

This clonotype was observed a few times. This sequence joins TRBV28 and TRBJ1-2; D not resolved. Trimming took off 7 bases at V and 8 bases at J, with 11 bases between the two ends. CDR3 length: 11 residues. Germline V lookup: CDR1 MDHEN, CDR2 SYDVKM. The CDR3 DNA reads TGTGCCAGCACCTCACGCGGCGGCTACACCTTC. The encoded protein is CASTSRGGYTF.

This clonotype was detected only a few times. V gene TRBV24-1 combines with J gene TRBJ2-3; 9 bases are a match to TRBD1. Trimming at V came to 10 bases and at J to 5 bases, leaving 3 bases not matched to a gene. CDR3 size: 12 residues. Looked up from germline, CDR1 is KGHDR and CDR2 is SFDVKD. The CDR3 bases are TGTGCCACATCGGACAGGGGAGATACGCAGTATTTT. Amino acid sequence: CATSDRGDTQYF.

This sequence joins TRBV3-1 and TRBJ1-2; 7 bases line up with TRBD1. There are 17 residues in the CDR3. V lost 1 base and J lost 5; bases outside the gene matches: 13. Germline CDR1 and CDR2: LGHDT and YNNKEL (reference sequence). The CDR3 loop is CASSQGPYRGGGYGYTF. Written as DNA, the CDR3 is TGTGCCAGCAGCCAAGGTCCGTACAGGGGAGGAGGGTATGGCTACACCTTC.

This chain uses TRBV7-2 with TRBJ1-2; 8 nucleotides line up with TRBD1. V gave up 5 bases and J gave up 5 bases; unmatched junction bases: 10. This CDR3 is 15 amino acids long. The V gene's germline CDR1 is SGHTA and CDR2 FQGNSA. As DNA, the CDR3 is TGTGCCAGCAGCCCTCCGGGACAGGTCAGATATGGCTACACCTTC. Translated: CASSPPGQVRYGYTF.

This clonotype was counted at least ten times. The chain has TRBV27 and TRBJ2-2, with D perhaps given as TRBD1 or TRBD2 (6 bases each). The V and J ends lost 0 bases and 8 bases respectively, with 13 bases between them. The CDR3 covers 15 residues. CDR1 and CDR2 from the germline V gene are MNHEY and SMNVEV (reference sequence). This chain's CDR3 is CASSLSKGGPGELFF. Written as DNA, the CDR3 is TGTGCCAGCAGTTTATCGAAGGGGGGACCTGGGGAGCTGTTTTTT.

This rearrangement joins TRBV7-9 to TRBJ2-5; the D is unclear. CDR1 and CDR2 from the germline V gene are SEHNR and FQNEAQ (reference sequence). The CDR3 totals 15 residues. V was clipped by 1 base and J by 0 bases, with 9 bases between them. CDR3 nucleotide sequence: TGTGCCAGCAGCTTAGATATGGGGTACCAAGAGACCCAGTACTTC. This sequence encodes CASSLDMGYQETQYF.

This clonotype has just a few counts. The V call is TRBV12-3 or TRBV12-4, the J call TRBJ2-5; tentatively, D is TRBD1 (5 bases). Trimming shortened V by 3 bases and J by 6 bases, and 11 bases separated the two germline ends. The CDR3 totals 13 residues. For the CDR3, the DNA is TGTGCCAGCAGTTTCGGTCAGGGTAAGACCCAGTACTTC. It encodes CASSFGQGKTQYF.

The rearrangement joins TRBV10-3 to TRBJ2-1; perhaps TRBD1 as D (5 bases). The CDR3 is 15 residues long. V lost 2 bases, J lost 9 bases, and 17 bases lay in between. Germline V gene lookup returns CDR1 ENHRY and CDR2 SYGVKD. CDR3 in amino acids: CAISEPVGGQGEQFF. CDR3 bases: TGTGCCATCAGTGAGCCGGTTGGTGGTCAGGGTGAGCAGTTCTTC.

This rearrangement joins TRBV7-3 to TRBJ2-3, with D perhaps matching TRBD2 (5 bases). Trimming stripped 5 bases from V and 0 bases from J, with 12 bases between. CDR3 length equals 15 residues. The V gene's germline CDR1 is SGHTA and CDR2 FQGTGA. The CDR3 here is CASSPSRASTDTQYF. The CDR3 DNA follows: TGTGCCAGCAGCCCGTCGCGGGCCAGCACAGATACGCAGTATTTT.

CDR3 sequence (DNA): TGCAGCCACTCGGGGGCGGGAGACGCTGAGCAGTTCTTC. Its translation is CSHSGAGDAEQFF. This chain uses TRBV20-1 with TRBJ2-1; a weak D match, TRBD2 (7 bases). This CDR3 comprises 13 residues. Germline loops: CDR1 DFQATT, CDR2 SNEGSKA (reference sequence).

In this sample, this clonotype turned up a few times. V is TRBV2 and J is TRBJ2-7; TRBD2 might be the D (5 bases). CDR3 length equals 15 residues. CDR1 and CDR2 from the germline V gene are SNHLY and FYNNEI. The V end lost 1 base, the J end lost 3 bases, and 13 bases lay between the germline ends. The DNA for the CDR3 is TGTGCCAGCAGTGAAGGCGCCGTCGGGGTCTACGAGCAGTACTTC. Amino acid sequence: CASSEGAVGVYEQYF.

The sample holds a few counts of this clonotype. The chain uses TRBV5-1 and TRBJ2-7, with a possible D match to TRBD2 (6 bases). This CDR3 has 15 amino acids. Germline values: CDR1 SGHRS, CDR2 YFSETQ. Trimming took off 4 bases at V and 3 bases at J, with 17 bases between the two ends. This CDR3 is CASSQGLSVYYEQYF. Here the CDR3 DNA reads TGCGCCAGCAGCCAGGGACTCTCAGTGTACTACGAGCAGTACTTC.

The chain is built from TRBV4-3 and TRBJ1-2; TRBD1 matches at 11 bases. V trimming: 5 bases; J trimming: 4 bases; junction bases outside the gene matches: 9. The CDR3 covers 16 residues. The germline gives CDR1 LGHNA, CDR2 YSLEER. The CDR3 spells CASSLSPGTGGYGYTF. The CDR3 DNA reads TGCGCCAGCAGCTTATCGCCCGGGACAGGGGGCTATGGCTACACCTTC.

This clonotype was counted a few times. V usage is TRBV24-1 and J usage is TRBJ1-2; 8 bases line up with TRBD1. Looked up from germline, CDR1 is KGHDR and CDR2 is SFDVKD. Losses at the gene ends were 3 bases for V and 2 bases for J; bases not matched to a gene: 4. The CDR3 extends over 15 amino acids. CDR3 nucleotide sequence: TGTGCCACCAGTGATGGGGACAGGACGAACTATGGCTACACCTTC. Translating it yields CATSDGDRTNYGYTF.

There are a few counts of this clonotype. The CDR3 DNA reads TGTGCCAGCAGCGTATCCGGGACGGGTCACAATGAGCAGTTCTTC. It encodes CASSVSGTGHNEQFF. The chain carries TRBV9 and TRBJ2-1; perhaps D is TRBD1 or TRBD2 (5 bases each). Between the trimmed V and J ends, which lost 1 base and 5 bases, there was a span of 13 bases. CDR1 is SGDLS, CDR2 YYNGEE, per germline. There are 15 residues in the CDR3.